This note documents a single T cell receptor (beta chain) sequence. The data stem from a study of blood T cell repertoires in COVID-19. On the study more broadly: Sources were T cells, B-cell-depleted T cells, or PBMCs; the material itself was cDNA or gDNA.

Each participant's cohort was designated according to participant-reported clinical history. The study counted Cohort 3 donors as recovered given two negative PCRs, clearance, or symptom resolution. CDR3 length: 15 residues. V lost 6 bases, J lost 1 base, and 8 bases stayed unmatched. Germline V gives CDR1 GTSNPN, CDR2 SVGIG (reference sequence). Sequencing was performed with immunoSEQ multiplex PCR; in TCRdb, only in-frame clones are kept and a portion is missing. The sample records a few hundred thousand clones, 85% to 90% being singletons. The sample comprised PBMCs or T cells enriched from blood (not recorded which). The rearrangement uses TRBV30 and TRBJ2-7, with 11 bases fitting TRBD2. The sequence derives from a woman in her 30s who had recovered from COVID-19. DNA for the CDR3: TGTGCCTGCAACGGACTAGCGGGCTCTTCCTACGAGCAGTACTTC. Its translation: CACNGLAGSSYEQYF.